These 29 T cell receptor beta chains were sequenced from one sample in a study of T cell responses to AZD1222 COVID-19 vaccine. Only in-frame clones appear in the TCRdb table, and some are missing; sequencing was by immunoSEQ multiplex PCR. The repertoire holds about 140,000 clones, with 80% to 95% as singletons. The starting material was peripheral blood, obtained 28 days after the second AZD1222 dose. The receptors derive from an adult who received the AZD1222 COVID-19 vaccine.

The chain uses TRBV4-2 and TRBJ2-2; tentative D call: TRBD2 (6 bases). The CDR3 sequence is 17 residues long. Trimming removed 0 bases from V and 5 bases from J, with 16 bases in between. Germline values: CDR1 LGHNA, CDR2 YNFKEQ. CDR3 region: CASSQDYGSGTTGELFF. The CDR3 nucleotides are TGTGCCAGCAGCCAAGATTACGGTAGCGGTACTACCGGGGAGCTGTTTTTT.

CDR3 sequence reads: CASSEGYPKPLHF. The CDR3 DNA reads as TGTGCCAGCAGCGAGGGATACCCGAAACCCCTCCACTTT. The V gene is TRBV9, the J gene TRBJ1-6; unclear D gene. The CDR3 is 13 residues long. Germline CDR1 is SGDLS and CDR2 is YYNGEE. Trimming pared 3 bases from V and 12 bases from J, leaving 13 bases between. Full variable domain (rest looked up from reference TRBV9 and TRBJ1-6): DSGVTQTPKHLITATGQRVTLRCSPRSGDLSVYWYQQSLDQGLQFLIQYYNGEERAKGNILERFSAQQFPDLHSELNLSSLELGDSALYFCASSEGYPKPLHFGNGTRLTVT.

The CDR3 DNA follows: TGTGCCAGCAACCCGGGGGGTTCCTGGGGAAACACCATATATTTT. Encoded protein: CASNPGGSWGNTIYF. V is TRBV7-9 and J is TRBJ1-3; D is perhaps TRBD1 (5 bases). Germline loops: CDR1 SEHNR, CDR2 FQNEAQ (reference sequence). V gave up 7 bases and J gave up 4 bases, with 17 bases separating them. This CDR3 has 15 amino acids.

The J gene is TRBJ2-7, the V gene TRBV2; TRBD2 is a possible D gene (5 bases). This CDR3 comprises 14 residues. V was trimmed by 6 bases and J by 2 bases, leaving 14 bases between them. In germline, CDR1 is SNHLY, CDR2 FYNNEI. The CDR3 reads CASRSGNSAYEQYF. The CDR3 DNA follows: TGTGCCAGCAGGTCGGGGAACTCCGCCTACGAGCAGTACTTC. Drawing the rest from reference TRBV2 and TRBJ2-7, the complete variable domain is EPEVTQTPSHQVTQMGQEVILRCVPISNHLYFYWYRQILGQKVEFLVSFYNNEISEKSEIFDDQFSVERPDGSNFTLKIRSTKLEDSAMYFCASRSGNSAYEQYFGPGTRLTVT.

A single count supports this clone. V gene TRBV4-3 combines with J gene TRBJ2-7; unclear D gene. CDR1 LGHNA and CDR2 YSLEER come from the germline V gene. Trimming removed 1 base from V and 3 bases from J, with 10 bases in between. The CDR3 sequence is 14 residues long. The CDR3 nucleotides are TGCGCCAGCAGCCAAGGGCCCGGCAGCTACGAGCAGTACTTC. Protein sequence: CASSQGPGSYEQYF.

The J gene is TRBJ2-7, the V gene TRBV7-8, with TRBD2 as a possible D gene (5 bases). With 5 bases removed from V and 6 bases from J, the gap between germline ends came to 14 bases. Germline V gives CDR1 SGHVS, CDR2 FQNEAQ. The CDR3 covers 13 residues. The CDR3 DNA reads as TGTGCCAGCAGCCGAACTAGGAACGCCGAGCAGTACTTC. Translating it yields CASSRTRNAEQYF.

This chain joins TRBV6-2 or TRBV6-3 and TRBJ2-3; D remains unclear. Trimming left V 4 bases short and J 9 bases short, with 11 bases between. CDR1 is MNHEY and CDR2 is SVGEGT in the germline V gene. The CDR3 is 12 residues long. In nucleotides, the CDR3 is TGTGCCAGCAGTTCCATCTTTGTCACGCAGTATTTT. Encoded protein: CASSSIFVTQYF.

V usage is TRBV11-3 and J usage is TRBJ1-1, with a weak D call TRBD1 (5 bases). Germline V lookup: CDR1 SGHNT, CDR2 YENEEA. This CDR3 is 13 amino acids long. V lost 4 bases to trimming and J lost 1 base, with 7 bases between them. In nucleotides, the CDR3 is TGTGCCAGCAGCTCGACAGAGAACACTGAAGCTTTCTTT. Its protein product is CASSSTENTEAFF.

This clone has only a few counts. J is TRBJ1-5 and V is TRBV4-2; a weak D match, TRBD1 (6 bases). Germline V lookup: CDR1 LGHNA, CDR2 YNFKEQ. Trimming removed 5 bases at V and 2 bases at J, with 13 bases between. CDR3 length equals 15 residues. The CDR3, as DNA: TGTGCCAGCAGCTTATACAGGGCTGGCAATCAGCCCCAGCATTTT. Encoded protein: CASSLYRAGNQPQHF.

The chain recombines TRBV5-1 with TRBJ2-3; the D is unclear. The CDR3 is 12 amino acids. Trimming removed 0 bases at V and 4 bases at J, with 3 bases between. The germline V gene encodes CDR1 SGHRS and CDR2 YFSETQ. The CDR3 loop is CASSLEADTQYF. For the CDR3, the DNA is TGCGCCAGCAGCTTGGAGGCAGATACGCAGTATTTT. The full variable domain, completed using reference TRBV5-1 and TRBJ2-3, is KAGVTQTPRYLIKTRGQQVTLSCSPISGHRSVSWYQQTPGQGLQFLFEYFSETQRNKGNFPGRFSGRQFSNSRSEMNVSTLELGDSALYLCASSLEADTQYFGPGTRLTVL.

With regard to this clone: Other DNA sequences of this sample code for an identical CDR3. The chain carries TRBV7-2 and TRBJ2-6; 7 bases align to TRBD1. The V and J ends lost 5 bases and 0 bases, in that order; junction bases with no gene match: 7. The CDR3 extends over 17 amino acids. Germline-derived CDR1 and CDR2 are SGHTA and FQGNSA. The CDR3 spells CASSGRQGSSGANVLTF. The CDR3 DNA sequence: TGTGCCAGCAGCGGCCGACAGGGAAGCTCTGGGGCCAACGTCCTGACTTTC. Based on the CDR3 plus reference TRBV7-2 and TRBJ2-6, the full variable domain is GAGVSQSPSNKVTEKGKDVELRCDPISGHTALYWYRQSLGQGLEFLIYFQGNSAPDKSGLPSDRFSAERTGGSVSTLTIQRTQQEDSAVYLCASSGRQGSSGANVLTFGAGSRLTVL.

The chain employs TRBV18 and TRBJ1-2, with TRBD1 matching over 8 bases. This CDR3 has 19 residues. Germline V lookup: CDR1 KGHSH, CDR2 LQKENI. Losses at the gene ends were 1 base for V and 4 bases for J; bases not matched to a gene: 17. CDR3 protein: CASSPRSGTGTGETYGYTF. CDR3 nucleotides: TGTGCCAGCTCACCACGCTCGGGCACGGGGACAGGAGAAACCTATGGCTACACCTTC.

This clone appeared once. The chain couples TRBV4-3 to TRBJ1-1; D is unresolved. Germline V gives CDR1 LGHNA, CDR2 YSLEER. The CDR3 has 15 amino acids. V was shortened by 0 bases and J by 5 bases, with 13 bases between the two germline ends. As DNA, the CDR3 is TGCGCCAGCAGCCAAGATTGGGCCTACCAGACTGAAGCTTTCTTT. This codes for CASSQDWAYQTEAFF.

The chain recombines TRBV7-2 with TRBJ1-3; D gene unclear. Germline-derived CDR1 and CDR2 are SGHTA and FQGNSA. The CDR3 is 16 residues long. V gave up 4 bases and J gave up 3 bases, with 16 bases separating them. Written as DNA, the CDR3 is TGTGCCAGCAGCTACACCTCTGGGATAGTTGGAAACACCATATATTTT. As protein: CASSYTSGIVGNTIYF.

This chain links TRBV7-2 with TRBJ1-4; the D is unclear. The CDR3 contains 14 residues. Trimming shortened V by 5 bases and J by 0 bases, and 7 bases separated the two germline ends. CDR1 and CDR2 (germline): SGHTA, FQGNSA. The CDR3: CASSRSTTNEKLFF. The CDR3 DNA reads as TGTGCCAGCAGCCGCTCGACAACTAATGAAAAACTGTTTTTT.

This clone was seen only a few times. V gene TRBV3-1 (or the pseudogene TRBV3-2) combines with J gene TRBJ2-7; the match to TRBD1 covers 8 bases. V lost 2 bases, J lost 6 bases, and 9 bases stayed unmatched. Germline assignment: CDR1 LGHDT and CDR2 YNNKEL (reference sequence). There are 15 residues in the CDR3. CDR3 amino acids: CASSQRTGQGSEQYF. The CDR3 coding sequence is TGTGCCAGCAGCCAACGAACAGGACAGGGAAGCGAGCAGTACTTC.

Written as DNA, the CDR3 is TGTGCCAGCAGATCCTACGGAGATACGCAGTATTTT. As protein: CASRSYGDTQYF. The chain is built from TRBV12-3 or TRBV12-4 and TRBJ2-3; D is undetermined. Deletions cut 6 bases from V and 5 bases from J, with 9 bases between. The length of the CDR3 is 12 residues.

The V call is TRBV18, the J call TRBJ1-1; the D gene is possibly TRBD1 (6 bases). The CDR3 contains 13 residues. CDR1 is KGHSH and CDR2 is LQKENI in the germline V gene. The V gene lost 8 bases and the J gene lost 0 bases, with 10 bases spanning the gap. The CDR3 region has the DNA TGTGCCAGCGTCGGGGGGCTGAACACTGAAGCTTTCTTT. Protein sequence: CASVGGLNTEAFF. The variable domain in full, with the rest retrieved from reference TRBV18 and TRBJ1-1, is NAGVMQNPRHLVRRRGQEARLRCSPMKGHSHVYWYRQLPEEGLKFMVYLQKENIIDESGMPKERFSAEFPKEGPSILRIQQVVRGDSAAYFCASVGGLNTEAFFGQGTRLTVV.

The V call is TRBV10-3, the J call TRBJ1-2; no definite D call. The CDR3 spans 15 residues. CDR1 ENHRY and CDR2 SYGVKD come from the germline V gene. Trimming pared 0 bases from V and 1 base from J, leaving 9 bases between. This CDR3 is CAISESRGDNYGYTF. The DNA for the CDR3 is TGTGCCATCAGTGAGTCTCGAGGAGATAACTATGGCTACACCTTC.

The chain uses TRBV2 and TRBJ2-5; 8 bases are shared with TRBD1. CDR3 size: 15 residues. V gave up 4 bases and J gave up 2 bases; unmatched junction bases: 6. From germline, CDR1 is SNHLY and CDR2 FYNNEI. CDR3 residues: CASSGTGISQETQYF. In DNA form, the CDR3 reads TGTGCCAGCAGTGGGACAGGGATATCTCAAGAGACCCAGTACTTC.

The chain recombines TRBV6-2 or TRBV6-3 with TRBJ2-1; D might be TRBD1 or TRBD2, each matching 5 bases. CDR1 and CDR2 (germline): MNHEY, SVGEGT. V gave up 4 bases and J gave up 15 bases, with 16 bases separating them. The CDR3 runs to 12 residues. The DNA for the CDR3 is TGTGCCAGCAGTTTGCTTCGGGACCGTTTGTTCTTC. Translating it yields CASSLLRDRLFF.

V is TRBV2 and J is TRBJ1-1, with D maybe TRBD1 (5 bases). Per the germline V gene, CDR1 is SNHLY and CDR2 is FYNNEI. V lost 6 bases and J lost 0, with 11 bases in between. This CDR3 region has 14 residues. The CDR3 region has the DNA TGTGCCAGCAGGAAAGACAGCCTGAACACTGAAGCTTTCTTT. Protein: CASRKDSLNTEAFF.

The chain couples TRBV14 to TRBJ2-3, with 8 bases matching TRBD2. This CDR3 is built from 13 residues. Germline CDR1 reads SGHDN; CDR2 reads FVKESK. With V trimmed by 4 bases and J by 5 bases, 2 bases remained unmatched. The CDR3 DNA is TGTGCCAGCAGCCCGCTAGCGGGAGATACGCAGTATTTT. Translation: CASSPLAGDTQYF.

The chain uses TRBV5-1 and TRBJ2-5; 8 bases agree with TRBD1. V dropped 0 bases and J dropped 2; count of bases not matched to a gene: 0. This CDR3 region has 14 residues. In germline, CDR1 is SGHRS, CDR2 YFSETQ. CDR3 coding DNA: TGCGCCAGCAGCTTGGGGACAGGGCAAGAGACCCAGTACTTC. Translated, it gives CASSLGTGQETQYF.

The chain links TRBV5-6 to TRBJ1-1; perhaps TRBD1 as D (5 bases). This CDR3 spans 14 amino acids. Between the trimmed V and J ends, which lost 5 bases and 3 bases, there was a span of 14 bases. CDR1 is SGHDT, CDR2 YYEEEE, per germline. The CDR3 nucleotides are TGTGCCAGCAGTTTAGGGGCTAGATACACTGAAGCTTTCTTT. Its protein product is CASSLGARYTEAFF.

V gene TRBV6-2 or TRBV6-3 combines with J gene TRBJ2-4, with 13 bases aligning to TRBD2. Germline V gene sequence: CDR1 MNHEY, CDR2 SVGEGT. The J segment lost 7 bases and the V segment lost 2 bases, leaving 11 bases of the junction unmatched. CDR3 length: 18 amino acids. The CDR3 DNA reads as TGTGCCAGCAGTTACCCCTTAACTGGGACTAGCGGGGCGAACATTCAGTACTTC. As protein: CASSYPLTGTSGANIQYF.

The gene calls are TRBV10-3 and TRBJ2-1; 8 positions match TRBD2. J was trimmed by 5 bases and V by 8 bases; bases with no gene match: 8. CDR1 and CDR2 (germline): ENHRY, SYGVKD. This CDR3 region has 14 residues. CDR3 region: CAILSGRGDNEQFF. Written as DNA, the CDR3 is TGTGCCATCTTAAGCGGGAGAGGCGACAATGAGCAGTTCTTC.

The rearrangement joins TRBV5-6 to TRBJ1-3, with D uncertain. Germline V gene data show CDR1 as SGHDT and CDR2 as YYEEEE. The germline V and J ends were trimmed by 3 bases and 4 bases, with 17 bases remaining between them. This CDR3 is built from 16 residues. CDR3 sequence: CASSSRFSGPGNTIYF. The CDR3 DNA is TGTGCCAGCAGCTCTAGGTTTTCTGGGCCCGGAAACACCATATATTTT.

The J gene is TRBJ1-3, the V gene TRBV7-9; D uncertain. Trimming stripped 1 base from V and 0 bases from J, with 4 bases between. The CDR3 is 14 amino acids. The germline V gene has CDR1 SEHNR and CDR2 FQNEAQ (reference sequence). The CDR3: CASSLVVSGNTIYF. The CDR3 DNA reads TGTGCCAGCAGCTTAGTCGTCTCTGGAAACACCATATATTTT.